Listed here is a single T cell receptor (beta chain). The method was immunoSEQ multiplex PCR; TCRdb's version includes in-frame clones alone and lacks a portion of them. This sample yields roughly 500,000 clones, of which 60% to 85% are seen a single time; approximately 13% belongs to the top ten. This entry belongs to a study of shared clonotypes between healthy human individuals. Germline V gene lookup returns CDR1 SGHKS and CDR2 YYEKEE (reference sequence). The CDR3 contains 16 residues. Trimming removed 0 bases at V and 2 bases at J, with 11 bases between. Sequenced sample: PBMCs. This receptor was taken from a woman in her thirties or forties in good health. Some clones in this sample may be carry-over from other donors' samples. The chain has TRBV5-5 and TRBJ2-2; D is possibly TRBD2 (5 bases). CDR3 nucleotide sequence: TGTGCCAGCAGCTTGGTTGTGGACTCAAACACCGGGGAGCTGTTTTTT. As protein: CASSLVVDSNTGELFF. The complete variable domain, with remaining parts taken from reference TRBV5-5 and TRBJ2-2, reads DAGVTQSPTHLIKTRGQQVTLRCSPISGHKSVSWYQQVLGQGPQFIFQYYEKEERGRGNFPDRFSARQFPNYSSELNVNALLLGDSALYLCASSLVVDSNTGELFFGEGSRLTVL.